This entry lists 31 T cell receptor beta chains sequenced from one sample in a study of T cell repertoires in cytomegalovirus infection. TCRdb recomputed calls from the reads with MiXCR, one row per CDR3 protein. The sample lists about 330,000 distinct CDR3 sequences, approximately 35% seen once, with 13% in the top ten. Their target antigens are unknown. The sequencing used cultured PBMCs, collected from culture after CMV antigen stimulation. These receptors originate from a human donor in good health (CMV status not recorded). Some clones in this sample may be carry-over from other donors' samples.

This clonotype was seen more than once but under ten times. The rearrangement joins TRBV15 to TRBJ1-1, with TRBD1 as a possible D gene (6 bases). The V end was cut by 5 bases, the J end by 7 bases, with 17 bases between. The length of the CDR3 is 14 residues. Germline assignment: CDR1 LNHNV and CDR2 YYDKDF (reference sequence). The CDR3 spells CATSGWGGQGEAFF. The CDR3 DNA reads TGTGCCACCAGCGGGTGGGGGGGGCAGGGTGAAGCTTTCTTT.

The sample holds a few counts of this clonotype. CDR3 residues: CASSLTGGSKDGYTF. The CDR3 DNA follows: TGTGCCAGCAGTTTGACAGGGGGCTCGAAGGATGGCTACACCTTC. The chain has TRBV12-3 or TRBV12-4 and TRBJ1-2, with 10 bases fitting TRBD1. This CDR3 is built from 15 residues. V trimming: 3 bases; J trimming: 6 bases; junction bases outside the gene matches: 7.

The rearrangement uses TRBV3-1 and TRBJ1-1; D unresolved. V was shortened by 7 bases and J by 4 bases, with 10 bases between the two germline ends. Germline V lookup: CDR1 LGHDT, CDR2 YNNKEL (reference sequence). CDR3 length: 12 residues. The CDR3, as DNA: TGTGCCAGCAAAATAACTGGCACTGAAGCTTTCTTT. This sequence encodes CASKITGTEAFF.

Only a few counts were recorded for this clonotype. The rearrangement links TRBV19 to TRBJ2-3; 8 bases line up with TRBD1. CDR1 is LNHDA, CDR2 SQIVND, per germline (reference sequence). After removal of 3 bases from V and 4 bases from J, the junction contained 6 bases not matched to a gene. This CDR3 contains 15 residues. CDR3 protein: CASSIPPGGPDTQYF. The CDR3 DNA reads TGTGCCAGTAGTATCCCCCCAGGGGGCCCAGATACGCAGTATTTT.

This clonotype was picked up a small number of times. This chain joins TRBV24-1 and TRBJ2-5; possible D gene TRBD1, 6 bases. The V end was cut by 4 bases, the J end by 1 base, with 12 bases between. This CDR3 comprises 15 residues. Germline CDR1 is KGHDR and CDR2 is SFDVKD. DNA of the CDR3: TGTGCCACCAGTGACCCAGGGGACCCCCAAGAGACCCAGTACTTC. It encodes CATSDPGDPQETQYF.

The chain combines TRBV4-3 with TRBJ1-3; no clear D gene. CDR1 and CDR2 from the germline V gene are LGHNA and YSLEER. Trimming left V 0 bases short and J 2 bases short, with 8 bases between. The CDR3 is made up of 15 amino acids. The CDR3 loop is CASSQELQPGNTIYF. In DNA, the CDR3 is TGCGCCAGCAGCCAAGAGCTACAGCCTGGAAACACCATATATTTT.

The chain carries TRBV20-1 and TRBJ1-5, with 7 bases fitting TRBD1. Germline V CDR1 and CDR2: DFQATT, SNEGSKA (reference sequence). J was trimmed by 7 bases and V by 5 bases; bases with no gene match: 14. The CDR3 totals 15 residues. The CDR3 is CSALTDRVGGQPQHF. In DNA, the CDR3 is TGCAGTGCTCTCACCGACAGGGTCGGGGGACAGCCCCAGCATTTT.

The V and J genes are TRBV7-6 and TRBJ2-5; TRBD2 agrees at 8 bases. The V gene's germline CDR1 is SGHVS and CDR2 FNYEAQ. The CDR3 spans 17 residues. J gave up 1 base and V 0 bases, and 7 bases lay outside the gene matches. The CDR3 DNA is TGTGCCAGCAGCTTAGCGAACTTTCTAGCGGGCCAAGAGACCCAGTACTTC. It specifies CASSLANFLAGQETQYF.

This chain joins TRBV25-1 and TRBJ2-7; TRBD1 might be the D (5 bases). Germline-derived CDR1 and CDR2 are MGHDK and SYGVNS. The CDR3 sequence is 17 residues long. V was trimmed by 2 bases and J by 4 bases, leaving 21 bases between them. This chain's CDR3 is CASSEPRPVDSLYEQYV. As DNA, the CDR3 is TGTGCCAGCAGTGAACCCAGACCTGTTGACAGCCTATACGAGCAGTACGTC.

This sequence joins TRBV7-2 and TRBJ1-2; D ambiguous. The germline V gene encodes CDR1 SGHTA and CDR2 FQGNSA. The CDR3 spans 11 residues. With 4 bases removed from V and 8 bases from J, the gap between germline ends came to 8 bases. The DNA of the CDR3 is TGTGCCAGCAGCTCAAGTATAGGCTACACCTTC. Translation gives CASSSSIGYTF. Full variable domain (outside the CDR3, taken from reference TRBV7-2 and TRBJ1-2): GAGVSQSPSNKVTEKGKDVELRCDPISGHTALYWYRQSLGQGLEFLIYFQGNSAPDKSGLPSDRFSAERTGGSVSTLTIQRTQQEDSAVYLCASSSSIGYTFGSGTRLTVV.

The chain uses TRBV28 and TRBJ1-6, with D maybe TRBD1 (5 bases). There are 14 residues in the CDR3. Germline loops: CDR1 MDHEN, CDR2 SYDVKM. V was cut by 7 bases and J by 6 bases, with 13 bases left in between. In nucleotides, the CDR3 is TGTGCCAGCACCTCGGGACTGCTTAATTCACCCCTCCACTTT. Its translation: CASTSGLLNSPLHF.

This chain joins TRBV7-9 and TRBJ2-1, with TRBD2 identical over 13 bases. Germline V lookup: CDR1 SEHNR, CDR2 FQNEAQ (reference sequence). The CDR3 runs 16 residues. Unmatched junction bases numbered 5, after V lost 1 base and J lost 8 bases. The CDR3 is CASSLGRTSGSDEQFF. In DNA, the CDR3 is TGTGCCAGCAGCTTAGGCAGGACTAGCGGGAGTGATGAGCAGTTCTTC.

This clonotype showed up just a few times. This rearrangement joins TRBV27 to TRBJ2-5, with 8 bases fitting TRBD2. The CDR3 spans 15 residues. In germline, CDR1 is MNHEY, CDR2 SMNVEV (reference sequence). Trimming at V came to 7 bases and at J to 0 bases, leaving 7 bases not matched to a gene. CDR3 nucleotides: TGTGCCAGCAATAGGGCGGGGGGCTACCAAGAGACCCAGTACTTC. This sequence encodes CASNRAGGYQETQYF.

This clonotype was detected a few times. V and J are TRBV5-6 and TRBJ2-7; the match to TRBD1 covers 9 bases. After removal of 4 bases from V and 6 bases from J, the junction contained 5 bases not matched to a gene. From germline, CDR1 is SGHDT and CDR2 YYEEEE. The CDR3 loop spans 13 amino acids. The CDR3 is CASSTMTGGEQYV. The CDR3 DNA reads TGTGCCAGCAGCACCATGACAGGGGGCGAGCAGTACGTC.

The chain has TRBV7-6 and TRBJ2-2, with no clear D. V lost 3 bases, J lost 6 bases, and 20 bases lay in between. Germline values: CDR1 SGHVS, CDR2 FNYEAQ. The length of the CDR3 is 17 residues. The CDR3 is CASSFQRPAAVPGELFF. CDR3 nucleotide sequence: TGTGCCAGCAGCTTCCAAAGACCTGCCGCCGTCCCCGGGGAGCTGTTTTTT.

This clonotype was observed at least ten times. The chain combines TRBV19 with TRBJ1-1; D is uncertain. The CDR3 sequence is 13 residues long. Germline-derived CDR1 and CDR2 are LNHDA and SQIVND (reference sequence). V was cut by 1 base and J by 4 bases, with 7 bases left in between. CDR3 sequence reads: CASSIGYGTEAFF. CDR3 in DNA: TGTGCCAGTAGTATAGGCTATGGCACTGAAGCTTTCTTT.

V is TRBV5-1 and J is TRBJ2-1, with D perhaps matching TRBD2 (6 bases). The CDR3 extends over 15 amino acids. Germline V gene sequence: CDR1 SGHRS, CDR2 YFSETQ. V lost 1 base and J 6 bases, leaving 14 bases between the germline ends. CDR3 bases: TGCGCCAGCAGCTTGTTCTCGACAGCGGGCAATGAGCAGTTCTTC. Translated, it gives CASSLFSTAGNEQFF.

This clonotype was seen only once. This may stem from a read error, because a much larger clone lies one nucleotide away. The rearrangement joins TRBV7-2 to TRBJ1-2; D call uncertain. Germline-derived CDR1 and CDR2 are SGHTA and FQGNSA. The CDR3 covers 13 residues. This CDR3 is CAGSLEAAGGYTF. In DNA, the CDR3 is TGTGCCGGCAGCTTAGAAGCAGCGGGTGGCTACACCTTC.

The rearrangement joins TRBV7-4 to TRBJ2-1; D is perhaps TRBD1 or TRBD2 (5 bases each). The CDR3 extends over 16 amino acids. Trimming pared 5 bases from V and 2 bases from J, leaving 16 bases between. Germline CDR1 and CDR2: SGHVT and SQSDAQ. CDR3 bases: TGTGCCAGCAGCCCAAGGGTGGGGGTCACCTACAATGAGCAGTTCTTC. Its protein is CASSPRVGVTYNEQFF. Variable domain in full (rest from reference TRBV7-4 and TRBJ2-1): GAGVSQSPRYKVAKRGRDVALRCDSISGHVTLYWYRQTLGQGSEVLTYSQSDAQRDKSGRPSGRFSAERPERSVSTLKIQRTEQGDSAVYLCASSPRVGVTYNEQFFGPGTRLTVL.

The chain has TRBV7-2 and TRBJ2-3, with D perhaps being TRBD1 or TRBD2 (5 bases each). V lost 5 bases to trimming and J lost 6 bases, with 18 bases between them. This CDR3 is 15 amino acids long. Germline lookup yields CDR1 SGHTA and CDR2 FQGNSA. The CDR3 reads CASSPWDDPRDTQYF. The CDR3 DNA reads as TGTGCCAGCAGCCCCTGGGACGACCCTAGGGATACGCAGTATTTT.

At least ten counts were recorded for this clonotype. V gene TRBV7-2 combines with J gene TRBJ2-3; 13 bases are a match to TRBD2. The CDR3 length is 17 residues. Trimming took 3 bases from V and 2 from J; bases not matched to a gene: 5. Germline CDR1 reads SGHTA; CDR2 reads FQGNSA. The CDR3 DNA is TGTGCCAGCAGCTTCGGACTAGCGGGAGAACTCACAGATACGCAGTATTTT. Translating it yields CASSFGLAGELTDTQYF.

This clonotype appeared many times. The chain employs TRBV28 and TRBJ1-3; unclear D gene. The CDR3 consists of 16 residues. The V end was cut by 1 base, the J end by 0 bases, with 10 bases between. CDR1 MDHEN and CDR2 SYDVKM come from the germline V gene. The CDR3 spells CASSLSAGFSGNTIYF. The CDR3 coding sequence is TGTGCCAGCAGTTTATCCGCCGGGTTCTCTGGAAACACCATATATTTT. Drawing the rest from reference TRBV28 and TRBJ1-3, the complete variable domain is DVKVTQSSRYLVKRTGEKVFLECVQDMDHENMFWYRQDPGLGLRLIYFSYDVKMKEKGDIPEGYSVSREKKERFSLILESASTNQTSMYLCASSLSAGFSGNTIYFGEGSWLTVV.

The chain links TRBV5-1 to TRBJ1-1; the D gene is possibly TRBD1 (5 bases). The CDR3 is made up of 15 amino acids. V was pared by 0 bases and J by 4 bases, with 13 bases between. Germline lookup yields CDR1 SGHRS and CDR2 YFSETQ. The CDR3 coding sequence is TGCGCCAGCAGCTTGGCCGTTGGGGGACCCACTGAAGCTTTCTTT. This encodes CASSLAVGGPTEAFF.

This chain connects TRBV7-9 to TRBJ2-7, with D uncertain. Germline CDR1 and CDR2: SEHNR and FQNEAQ (reference sequence). The CDR3 length is 10 residues. Trimming left V 5 bases short and J 7 bases short, with 6 bases between. CDR3 residues: CASSPGEQYF. The CDR3, as DNA: TGTGCCAGCAGCCCTGGTGAGCAGTACTTC.

The V gene is TRBV27, the J gene TRBJ1-1; D gene uncertain. The germline V and J ends were trimmed by 2 bases and 6 bases, with 13 bases remaining between them. CDR3 length equals 14 residues. Germline-derived CDR1 and CDR2 are MNHEY and SMNVEV (reference sequence). The CDR3 loop reads CASSLSGVRAEAFF. DNA of the CDR3: TGTGCCAGCAGTTTAAGTGGGGTTCGTGCTGAAGCTTTCTTT.

This clonotype appeared many times. This chain links TRBV12-3 or TRBV12-4 with TRBJ1-1; 8 nucleotides agree with TRBD1. V shed 4 bases, J shed 3 bases, and the junction held 7 bases outside the gene matches. The CDR3 spans 15 residues. The DNA for the CDR3 is TGTGCCAGCAGTTGGTACAGGGGGATGGACACTGAAGCTTTCTTT. It is translated as CASSWYRGMDTEAFF.

This clonotype was recorded many times. The chain employs TRBV24-1 and TRBJ2-7; TRBD2 matches 8 bases. This CDR3 comprises 14 residues. The germline gives CDR1 KGHDR, CDR2 SFDVKD. After removal of 6 bases from V and 0 bases from J, the junction contained 3 bases not matched to a gene. The CDR3: CATSNSGSSYEQYF. Here the CDR3 DNA reads TGTGCCACCAGTAACAGCGGGAGCTCCTACGAGCAGTACTTC.

The chain carries TRBV29-1 and TRBJ2-1; tentatively, D is TRBD2 (6 bases). CDR1 is SQVTM, CDR2 ANQGSEA, per germline. Trimming took 7 bases from V and 0 from J, leaving 13 bases between them. The CDR3 spans 14 residues. The CDR3 reads CSGDAGSSYNEQFF. The CDR3 coding sequence is TGCAGCGGGGACGCGGGGAGCTCCTACAATGAGCAGTTCTTC.

The chain employs TRBV20-1 and TRBJ2-1, with TRBD2 identical over 10 bases. CDR1 is DFQATT, CDR2 SNEGSKA, per germline (reference sequence). The V segment lost 4 bases and the J segment 7 bases; nucleotides outside the gene matches: 10. The CDR3 is 15 amino acids. CDR3 amino acids: CSANDLAGVDNEQFF. CDR3 DNA: TGCAGTGCTAACGACCTAGCGGGAGTGGATAATGAGCAGTTCTTC.

The chain employs TRBV7-2 and TRBJ1-1; D not resolved. The CDR3 extends over 13 amino acids. CDR1 and CDR2 from the germline V gene are SGHTA and FQGNSA. Trimming took 4 bases from V and 3 from J, leaving 9 bases between them. CDR3 protein: CASSSVKDTEAFF. The CDR3 nucleotides are TGTGCCAGCAGCTCAGTGAAGGACACTGAAGCTTTCTTT.

This clonotype was detected a few times. V gene TRBV19 combines with J gene TRBJ1-1, with D possibly TRBD1 on 5 matching bases. V was cut by 3 bases and J by 5 bases, with 10 bases left in between. The CDR3 is 13 amino acids. Germline CDR1 LNHDA, CDR2 SQIVND (reference sequence). The CDR3 loop is CASSMEGWTEAFF. CDR3 bases: TGTGCCAGTAGTATGGAGGGGTGGACTGAAGCTTTCTTT.